This paragraph covers one T cell receptor beta chain sequence. The antigen remains undetermined. RNA totalling 0.5 to 1 ug underwent reverse transcription with random hexamers. Multiplex immunoSEQ PCR targeted 54 Vbeta and 13 Jbeta TCR beta segments. MiXCR, run by TCRdb on the immunoSEQ multiplex PCR reads, gives a single entry per CDR3 protein. The sample carries roughly 140,000 distinct CDR3 sequences, around 95% recorded once. This entry comes from a study of CD8 T cells in Susac syndrome. Regarding the study as a whole: The number of individuals included in the study's TCR sequencing and HLA analysis was acknowledged as relatively small.

CDR1 and CDR2 from the germline V gene are GTSNPN and SVGIG (reference sequence). The length of the CDR3 is 12 residues. Trimming took 4 bases from V and 8 from J, leaving 11 bases between them. From blood CD8+ and CD4+ T cells, the TCR beta chain was sequenced. The chain has TRBV30 and TRBJ1-4; D is undetermined. The sequenced sample consisted of CD8+ T cells from PBMCs. This TCR came from a human donor with multiple sclerosis. The CDR3 sequence is CAWTDGTEKLFF. The CDR3, as DNA: TGTGCCTGGACGGACGGAACGGAAAAACTGTTTTTT.